This T cell receptor beta chain was identified during a study of blood T cells in healthy people across ages. Overall study results and limits: There was no known CMV status for donors, so expanded clonotype changes were possibly confounded.

PCR was performed a second time for about 6 to 12 cycles using a sample-barcoded 5' primer and a J-beta primer mix. Each CDR3 protein gets one entry after TCRdb re-called the 5' RACE reads with MiXCR. The table lists 600,000 to 850,000 distinct CDR3 sequences, 20% to 25% of them singletons. There are 15 residues in the CDR3. The V end lost 6 bases, the J end lost 7 bases, and 18 bases lay between the germline ends. Germline V lookup: CDR1 MNHEY, CDR2 SVGAGI. In its sample, this clonotype was seen a few times. The antigen is not known. RNA extraction gave at least 5 micrograms of total RNA per sample. The sample was also linked to a second study, of T cells of mothers and their children. As that study records: The sample comes from fewer than ten healthy Caucasian donors: mothers and children. For cDNA synthesis, the complete extracted RNA was used (roughly 1.5 ug per 15 ul).

Sequencing was carried out using blood. The rearrangement links TRBV6-5 to TRBJ1-4, with a weak D call TRBD1 (6 bases). The TCR originated in a boy aged 10-17 years in good health. The DNA for the CDR3 is TGTGCCAGCAGAGCATACTGGGGGGCGAGTGAAAAACTGTTTTTT. Translated: CASRAYWGASEKLFF.